The 12 T cell receptor beta chains presented below share a single source sample, sequenced in a study of OX40 agonist ivuxolimab in advanced cancers. Libraries were built with the immunoSEQ multiplex PCR assay. TCRdb carries this immuneACCESS record with in-frame sequences only. Its versions omit some clonotypes, under half of them owing to an unresolved V gene in the studies checked, with the rest unexplained. Within this sample are nearly 80,000 clones, with approximately 80% of them counted one time only. Together, the top ten hold over 0.4% of the sample. The source material was CD4+ or CD8+ T cells sorted from blood, sampled in a trial of the OX40 agonist ivuxolimab. These receptors were taken from an adult with an advanced solid tumor such as melanoma, head and neck, liver or kidney cancer.

The chain recombines TRBV5-1 with TRBJ2-3; perhaps D is TRBD1 or TRBD2 (5 bases each). Germline-derived CDR1 and CDR2 are SGHRS and YFSETQ. The CDR3 sequence is 14 residues long. Trimming stripped 0 bases from V and 5 bases from J, with 10 bases between. The DNA of the CDR3 is TGCGCCAGCAGCTTGGGAGGGGCGGGAGATACGCAGTATTTT. This translates into CASSLGGAGDTQYF.

The chain couples TRBV27 to TRBJ1-1; perhaps TRBD1 as D (5 bases). The CDR3 sequence is 15 residues long. V shed 3 bases and J shed 4 bases, with 15 bases lying between them. The germline gives CDR1 MNHEY, CDR2 SMNVEV (reference sequence). The CDR3 sequence is CASSFYRDRGTEAFF. The CDR3 DNA reads TGTGCCAGCAGTTTCTACCGGGACCGGGGCACTGAAGCTTTCTTT.

V and J are TRBV18 and TRBJ2-7, with D tentatively TRBD1 (6 bases). This CDR3 comprises 14 residues. V was clipped by 2 bases and J by 2 bases, with 10 bases between them. From germline, CDR1 is KGHSH and CDR2 LQKENI. CDR3 sequence: CASSPRDTTYEQYF. CDR3 DNA: TGTGCCAGCTCACCAAGGGACACCACCTACGAGCAGTACTTC.

The chain couples TRBV6-1 to TRBJ2-2, with D possibly matching TRBD1 (6 bases). The CDR3 is 15 amino acids. Between the trimmed V and J ends, which lost 4 bases and 1 base, there was a span of 10 bases. Germline V gene lookup returns CDR1 MNHNS and CDR2 SASEGT. The CDR3 protein is CASSGRGGNTGELFF. The CDR3 bases are TGTGCCAGCAGTGGTAGAGGGGGGAACACCGGGGAGCTGTTTTTT.

This chain connects TRBV28 to TRBJ1-1; D is unresolved. CDR1 MDHEN and CDR2 SYDVKM come from the germline V gene. CDR3 length equals 15 residues. V was clipped by 3 bases and J by 1 base, with 12 bases between them. CDR3 amino acids: CASSLVATANTEAFF. CDR3 in DNA: TGTGCCAGCAGTTTGGTGGCCACAGCGAACACTGAAGCTTTCTTT.

This clone appeared once. The V call is TRBV6-4, the J call TRBJ2-3; TRBD2 agrees at 11 bases. The CDR3 totals 18 residues. CDR1 is MRHNA and CDR2 is SNTAGT in the germline V gene. Losses at the gene ends were 4 bases for V and 2 bases for J; bases not matched to a gene: 11. The chain's CDR3 is CASSAGDLLAGVTDTQYF. The CDR3, as DNA: TGTGCCAGCAGTGCAGGGGACCTACTAGCGGGGGTCACAGATACGCAGTATTTT.

This chain connects TRBV28 to TRBJ2-2, with D possibly TRBD2 on 5 matching bases. The V gene lost 3 bases and the J gene lost 1 base, with 9 bases spanning the gap. Germline loops: CDR1 MDHEN, CDR2 SYDVKM. This CDR3 is 15 amino acids long. CDR3 coding DNA: TGTGCCAGCAGTTTTCGGACTCGGAACACCGGGGAGCTGTTTTTT. As protein: CASSFRTRNTGELFF.

The count of this clone is one. This chain uses TRBV2 with TRBJ1-2; D unclear. The CDR3 is 12 amino acids. The germline CDR1 and CDR2 sequences are SNHLY and FYNNEI. Trimming removed 2 bases from V and 4 bases from J, with 5 bases in between. This CDR3 reads CASSEQLYGYTF. The CDR3 DNA sequence: TGTGCCAGCAGTGAACAGCTCTATGGCTACACCTTC.

J is TRBJ2-7 and V is TRBV18; D possibly uses TRBD1 or TRBD2 (6 bases each). CDR1 is KGHSH, CDR2 LQKENI, per germline. The CDR3 sequence is 12 residues long. The V end was cut by 6 bases, the J end by 6 bases, with 12 bases between. In DNA form, the CDR3 reads TGTGCCAGCTCTCCATGGGGGGCCGAGCAGTACTTC. Its protein product is CASSPWGAEQYF.

This clone occurred a few times. The rearrangement uses TRBV5-1 and TRBJ2-6; 8 bases fit TRBD1. The CDR3 has 17 residues. Germline-derived CDR1 and CDR2 are SGHRS and YFSETQ. V lost 0 bases to trimming and J lost 1 base; unmatched junction nucleotides: 3. The CDR3 spells CASSLAGQGSGANVLTF. DNA for the CDR3: TGCGCCAGCAGCTTGGCTGGACAGGGATCTGGGGCCAACGTCCTGACTTTC. Supplemented by reference TRBV5-1 and TRBJ2-6, the full variable domain reads KAGVTQTPRYLIKTRGQQVTLSCSPISGHRSVSWYQQTPGQGLQFLFEYFSETQRNKGNFPGRFSGRQFSNSRSEMNVSTLELGDSALYLCASSLAGQGSGANVLTFGAGSRLTVL.

This chain joins TRBV29-1 and TRBJ1-2; the match to TRBD1 covers 7 bases. The CDR3 totals 12 residues. The V and J ends lost 7 bases and 1 base, in that order; junction bases with no gene match: 3. Per the germline V gene, CDR1 is SQVTM and CDR2 is ANQGSEA. This CDR3 is CSAGQLNYGYTF. The CDR3 nucleotides are TGCAGCGCGGGACAGCTTAACTATGGCTACACCTTC.

The V call is TRBV7-6, the J call TRBJ1-1; unclear D gene. This CDR3 region has 15 residues. The V and J ends lost 5 bases and 1 base respectively, with 14 bases between them. In germline, CDR1 is SGHVS, CDR2 FNYEAQ. CDR3 nucleotide sequence: TGTGCCAGCAGCCTCGAGCAATTGCGGAACACTGAAGCTTTCTTT. As protein: CASSLEQLRNTEAFF.